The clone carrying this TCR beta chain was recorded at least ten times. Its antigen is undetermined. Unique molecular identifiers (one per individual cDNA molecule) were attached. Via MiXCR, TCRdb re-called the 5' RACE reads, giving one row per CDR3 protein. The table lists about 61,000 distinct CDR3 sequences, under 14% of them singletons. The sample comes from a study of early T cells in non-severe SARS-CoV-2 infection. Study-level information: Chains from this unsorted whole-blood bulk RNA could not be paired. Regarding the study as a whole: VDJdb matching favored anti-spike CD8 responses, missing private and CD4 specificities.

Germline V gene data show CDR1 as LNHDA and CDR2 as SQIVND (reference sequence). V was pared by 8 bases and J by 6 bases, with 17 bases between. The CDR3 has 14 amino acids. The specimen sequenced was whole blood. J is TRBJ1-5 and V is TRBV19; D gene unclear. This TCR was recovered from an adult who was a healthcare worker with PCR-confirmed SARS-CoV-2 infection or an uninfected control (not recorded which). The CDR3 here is CASQSSTNGQPQHF. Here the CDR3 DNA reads TGTGCCAGTCAAAGTAGCACCAACGGTCAGCCCCAGCATTTT.